This T cell receptor (beta chain) was captured in a study of regulatory T cells in long-lasting Graves disease. Points from the study as a whole: Preferential use of TRBV28, TRBJ1-2 and TRBJ2-5 was seen in persistent disease.

Investigators prepared the TCR beta libraries by applying iRepertoire HTBI primers and Arm-PCR of CDR3 regions. Via MiXCR, TCRdb re-called the multiplex PCR reads, giving one row per CDR3 protein. Of hundreds of thousands of distinct CDR3 sequences listed, 30% are singletons. The CDR3 totals 14 residues. The V segment lost 6 bases and the J segment 7 bases; nucleotides outside the gene matches: 8. Germline V lookup: CDR1 MNHEY, CDR2 SMNVEV (reference sequence). Time point noted: persistent/refractory GD, antithyroid drugs over 5 years with positive TRAb. Isolated PBMC RNA provided the starting material for the TCR library. In the case of this clonotype: Its antigen is not identified.

The rearrangement links TRBV27 to TRBJ2-2, with TRBD1 matching 7 bases. The clonotype originates from a female donor with Graves disease. Sequencing was performed on peripheral blood mononuclear cells (PBMCs), taken when the disease was refractory, from a patient treated with antithyroid drugs. The CDR3 nucleotides are TGTGCCAGCAGGGTAGAGGGGGCATACGGGGAGCTGTTTTTT. Translated, it gives CASRVEGAYGELFF.